This section outlines one TCR beta chain sequence together with its context. Its antigen is currently unknown. These data come from a study of T cell repertoires in ileal Crohn's disease. This sample's time point: neoterminal ileum biopsy at postoperative endoscopy, about 6 months after surgery. Study-wide findings and caveats: Every patient over 26.8% clonality showed endoscopic recurrence. Sorted CD8 T cells held more high-frequency clones than CD4.

Some clones are missing from TCRdb's copy, which holds only in-frame ones; the method was immunoSEQ multiplex PCR. This sample has under 12,000 clones, with about four fifths found just once. Germline CDR1 is LGHNA and CDR2 is YNFKEQ. The CDR3 runs to 15 residues. The V end was cut by 9 bases, the J end by 4 bases, with 18 bases between. The sequence was collected from an adult with Crohn's disease. This sequence joins TRBV4-2 and TRBJ1-4; D possibly corresponds to TRBD1 (5 bases). The specimen sequenced was ileal tissue. The CDR3 sequence is CASGGRWGYNEKLFF. CDR3 coding DNA: TGTGCCAGTGGGGGGAGATGGGGGTATAATGAAAAACTGTTTTTT.